This TCR beta chain stems from a study of blood T cells in healthy people across ages. A second PCR, run for roughly 7 to 11 cycles, used a sample-barcoded 5' primer plus a J-beta primer mix. TCRdb passed the 5' RACE reads through MiXCR, listing each CDR3 protein once. This sample has over a million distinct CDR3 sequences; roughly a quarter occur once, and the top ten carry around 0.75%. V was trimmed by 1 base and J by 1 base, leaving 16 bases between them. CDR3 size: 17 residues. Germline V gives CDR1 SGHAT, CDR2 FQNNGV. Individuals who donated were healthy Caucasians from Russia aged about 6 to 100. This same sample was also taken into another study, of T cells of mothers and their children.

Sequencing input: blood. V usage is TRBV11-2 and J usage is TRBJ2-5, with no clear D. The sequence derives from a girl aged 2-9 years in good health. The CDR3 sequence is CASSLVITAFTQETQYF. DNA for the CDR3: TGTGCCAGCAGCTTAGTAATTACAGCGTTTACCCAAGAGACCCAGTACTTC.